This TCR beta chain was profiled in a study of blood T cell repertoires in COVID-19. Whole-study context: Donors in the United States, Italy and Spain gave samples during acute or convalescent COVID-19. Sources were T cells, B-cell-depleted T cells, or PBMCs; the material itself was cDNA or gDNA.

There are 17 residues in the CDR3. Looked up from germline, CDR1 is SGHRS and CDR2 is YFSETQ. Deletions cut 2 bases from V and 0 bases from J, with 12 bases between. The table lists this clone with a count of one. Sequencing used immunoSEQ multiplex PCR; TCRdb keeps in-frame clones, though not all of them. This sample has approximately 71,000 clones, with around 84% found just once. The sequence was collected from a man aged 45-65 years with acute or convalescent COVID-19. The chain has TRBV5-1 and TRBJ1-6; D is perhaps TRBD1 (6 bases). The sequencing sample was made of peripheral blood. The CDR3 coding sequence is TGCGCCAGCAGCTTCTGGGGACAAAGCTCCTATAATTCACCCCTCCACTTT. Its protein is CASSFWGQSSYNSPLHF. The whole variable domain, remainder taken from reference TRBV5-1 and TRBJ1-6, is KAGVTQTPRYLIKTRGQQVTLSCSPISGHRSVSWYQQTPGQGLQFLFEYFSETQRNKGNFPGRFSGRQFSNSRSEMNVSTLELGDSALYLCASSFWGQSSYNSPLHFGNGTRLTVT.